Listed below are T cell receptor beta chains from one sample, sequenced in a study of T cell clones after liver transplantation. The method was immunoSEQ multiplex PCR; TCRdb's version includes in-frame clones alone and lacks a portion of them. There are some 60,000 clones in the sample; 71% occur only once, and about 15% lies in the top ten. Sequencing used CD4+ T cells from blood, obtained before liver transplant. These receptors all stem from a human donor who received a liver transplant. The CDR3 runs from the conserved cysteine through the conserved F or W. The D gene is left open where the match is weak. Expanded clones are given a class, and other clones once, few, many or no size at all.

d_gene,abundance,v_gene,j_gene,CDR3aa,CDR3nt
TRBD1,once,TRBV6-1,TRBJ2-1,CASRTEGTGGEQFF,TGTGCCAGCAGGACCGAGGGGACAGGGGGTGAGCAGTTCTTC
-,-,TRBV10-3,TRBJ1-1,CAISDGVLRTEAFF,TGTGCCATCAGTGACGGGGTATTGCGCACTGAAGCTTTCTTT
-,-,TRBV5-4,TRBJ2-1,CASSLGRVSYNEQFF,TGTGCCAGCAGCTTGGGGCGGGTCTCCTACAATGAGCAGTTCTTC
-,-,TRBV29-1,TRBJ1-5,CSVSSQSNQPQHF,TGCAGCGTTTCCTCACAGAGCAATCAGCCCCAGCATTTT
TRBD1,-,TRBV18,TRBJ2-3,CASSNQGAGTDTQYF,TGTGCCAGCTCGAACCAGGGGGCAGGCACAGATACGCAGTATTTT
-,-,TRBV7-9,TRBJ1-5,CASSPEGGSNQPQHF,TGTGCCAGCAGCCCCGAGGGAGGGAGCAATCAGCCCCAGCATTTT
TRBD2,many,TRBV13,TRBJ2-7,CASSSGLAVNEQYF,TGTGCCAGCAGCTCGGGACTAGCGGTCAACGAGCAGTACTTC
TRBD1,-,TRBV2,TRBJ1-4,CASGDRDRSEKLFF,TGTGCCAGCGGGGACAGGGATCGGAGTGAAAAACTGTTTTTT
TRBD1,few,TRBV5-1,TRBJ1-2,CASSFLGQGDGYTF,TGCGCCAGCAGCTTCTTAGGGCAGGGGGATGGCTACACCTTC
-,-,TRBV6-1,TRBJ1-1,CASSSRGMNTEAFF,TGTGCCAGCAGTTCCAGGGGCATGAACACTGAAGCTTTCTTT
TRBD1,-,TRBV7-8,TRBJ1-1,CASSLTRTGRNTEAFF,TGTGCCAGCAGCTTAACCCGGACAGGTCGGAACACTGAAGCTTTCTTT
-,once,TRBV11-2,TRBJ1-1,CASSVGRGNTEAFF,TGTGCCAGCAGCGTTGGAAGGGGGAACACTGAAGCTTTCTTT
-,-,TRBV11-2,TRBJ2-1,CASSLGTTANEQFF,TGTGCCAGCAGCTTAGGGACTACAGCCAATGAGCAGTTCTTC
-,once,TRBV10-3,TRBJ2-2,CAISGQQGSTGELFF,TGTGCCATCAGTGGTCAACAGGGAAGCACCGGGGAGCTGTTTTTT
TRBD2,many,TRBV5-1,TRBJ2-3,CASSLALAGGDTQYF,TGCGCCAGCAGCTTAGCACTAGCGGGGGGGGATACGCAGTATTTT
-,-,TRBV6-1,TRBJ1-2,CASSETPYGYTF,TGTGCCAGCAGTGAAACTCCCTATGGCTACACCTTC
-,-,TRBV7-9,TRBJ1-4,CASSLNGGMANEKLFF,TGTGCCAGCAGCTTGAACGGCGGGATGGCTAATGAAAAACTGTTTTTT
-,-,TRBV28,TRBJ1-5,CASAPGGNQPQHF,TGTGCCAGCGCCCCGGGAGGAAATCAGCCCCAGCATTTT
-,-,TRBV28,TRBJ2-3,CASSGRTTDTQYF,TGTGCCAGCAGTGGCCGTACCACAGATACGCAGTATTTT
-,-,TRBV4-1,TRBJ1-6,CASSQDLRSDSPLHF,TGCGCCAGCAGCCAAGATCTCAGGTCGGATTCACCCCTCCACTTT
-,-,TRBV6-5,TRBJ2-2,CASEERPNTGELFF,TGTGCCAGCGAGGAGCGTCCAAACACCGGGGAGCTGTTTTTT
TRBD2,-,TRBV4-1,TRBJ2-1,CASSQERLAGHNEQFF,TGCGCCAGCAGCCAAGAACGACTAGCGGGGCACAATGAGCAGTTCTTC
TRBD1,-,TRBV18,TRBJ1-6,CASSFGGGTEYNSPLHF,TGTGCCAGCTCTTTCGGAGGAGGGACAGAATATAATTCACCCCTCCACTTT
-,-,TRBV5-6,TRBJ2-3,CASSPGTYTDTQYF,TGTGCCAGCAGCCCCGGGACATACACAGATACGCAGTATTTT
TRBD1,once,TRBV11-2,TRBJ2-3,CASSRRQGTSTDTQYF,TGTGCCAGCAGCCGACGACAGGGAACCAGCACAGATACGCAGTATTTT
TRBD1,-,TRBV25-1,TRBJ1-6,CASSSTGTGNSPLHF,TGTGCCAGCAGTAGTACCGGGACAGGGAATTCACCCCTCCACTTT
-,few,TRBV10-3,TRBJ1-1,CAISERGLDTEAFF,TGTGCCATCAGTGAGAGGGGCTTGGACACTGAAGCTTTCTTT
TRBD2,few,TRBV7-2,TRBJ2-7,CASSRLAVGYEQYF,TGTGCCAGCAGCCGGCTAGCGGTGGGATACGAGCAGTACTTC
TRBD2,many,TRBV5-4,TRBJ2-2,CASRTGLAGGNTGELFF,TGTGCCAGCAGAACGGGACTAGCGGGGGGGAACACCGGGGAGCTGTTTTTT
TRBD1,-,TRBV5-1,TRBJ1-1,CASSRGQGFEAFF,TGCGCCAGCAGCAGGGGACAGGGGTTTGAAGCTTTCTTT
-,-,TRBV14,TRBJ2-5,CASSHDETAQETQYF,TGTGCCAGCAGCCATGATGAGACAGCACAAGAGACCCAGTACTTC
TRBD2,-,TRBV10-2,TRBJ2-6,CASGGGSGGPTSSGANVLTF,TGCGCCAGCGGCGGGGGGTCCGGGGGGCCCACAAGCTCTGGGGCCAACGTCCTGACTTTC
-,-,TRBV6-5,TRBJ1-5,CASSPRGHLQPQHF,TGTGCCAGCAGTCCTCGCGGGCACCTCCAGCCCCAGCATTTT
TRBD2,-,TRBV27,TRBJ2-7,CATVGLAGVGAYEQYF,TGTGCCACCGTGGGACTAGCGGGGGTAGGGGCTTACGAGCAGTACTTC
-,-,TRBV9,TRBJ2-7,CASSVAAQGLEYEQYF,TGTGCCAGCAGCGTAGCTGCTCAGGGCCTTGAGTACGAGCAGTACTTC
TRBD1,-,TRBV6-5,TRBJ1-5,CASSLFGTGGGQPQHF,TGTGCCAGCAGTTTATTCGGAACAGGGGGCGGCCAGCCCCAGCATTTT
-,-,TRBV5-1,TRBJ1-1,CASSRAQGSTEAFF,TGCGCCAGCAGCCGGGCGCAGGGGAGCACTGAAGCTTTCTTT
TRBD1,-,TRBV2,TRBJ1-4,CASGQGAEKLFF,TGTGCCAGCGGGCAGGGGGCGGAAAAACTGTTTTTT
-,-,TRBV7-9,TRBJ1-4,CASRSATGRKLFF,TGTGCCAGCAGGTCCGCAACAGGACGAAAACTGTTTTTT
TRBD2,many,TRBV5-1,TRBJ2-7,CASSFGLAGGSYEQYF,TGCGCCAGCAGCTTCGGACTAGCGGGGGGTTCCTACGAGCAGTACTTC
TRBD2,once,TRBV7-2,TRBJ2-7,CASSGLAGSYEQYF,TGTGCCAGCAGCGGACTAGCGGGCTCCTACGAGCAGTACTTC
-,-,TRBV19,TRBJ1-1,CASSATQNTEAFF,TGTGCCAGTAGTGCCACACAAAACACTGAAGCTTTCTTT
-,-,TRBV2,TRBJ1-2,CASIQTEYYGYTF,TGTGCCAGCATCCAGACAGAGTACTATGGCTACACCTTC
TRBD2,-,TRBV9,TRBJ2-3,CASERGATDTQYF,TGTGCCAGCGAGCGGGGGGCCACAGATACGCAGTATTTT
-,-,TRBV30,TRBJ1-6,CAWSPRRYNSPLHF,TGTGCCTGGAGCCCTCGGAGGTATAATTCACCCCTCCACTTT
TRBD1,few,TRBV10-1,TRBJ2-2,CASSSDRGNPGELFF,TGCGCCAGCAGTTCGGACAGGGGGAATCCCGGGGAGCTGTTTTTT